The T cell receptor (beta chain) described here comes from a study of identical twins. Each CDR3 protein gets one entry after TCRdb re-called the 5' RACE reads with MiXCR. The sample consists of more than 650,000 distinct CDR3 sequences, roughly 6% of them appearing once. This clonotype was observed at least ten times. CDR1 and CDR2 (germline): DFQATT, SNEGSKA (reference sequence). The CDR3 loop spans 14 amino acids. Trimming took off 0 bases at V and 3 bases at J, with 10 bases between the two ends. Input material: naive T cells sorted from blood. The V call is TRBV20-1, the J call TRBJ2-3; D is uncertain. This clonotype was sampled from a man aged 18 to 29 in good health. CDR3 nucleotides: TGCAGTGCTAGAGATACGGGTACGACAGATACGCAGTATTTT. Translated: CSARDTGTTDTQYF.